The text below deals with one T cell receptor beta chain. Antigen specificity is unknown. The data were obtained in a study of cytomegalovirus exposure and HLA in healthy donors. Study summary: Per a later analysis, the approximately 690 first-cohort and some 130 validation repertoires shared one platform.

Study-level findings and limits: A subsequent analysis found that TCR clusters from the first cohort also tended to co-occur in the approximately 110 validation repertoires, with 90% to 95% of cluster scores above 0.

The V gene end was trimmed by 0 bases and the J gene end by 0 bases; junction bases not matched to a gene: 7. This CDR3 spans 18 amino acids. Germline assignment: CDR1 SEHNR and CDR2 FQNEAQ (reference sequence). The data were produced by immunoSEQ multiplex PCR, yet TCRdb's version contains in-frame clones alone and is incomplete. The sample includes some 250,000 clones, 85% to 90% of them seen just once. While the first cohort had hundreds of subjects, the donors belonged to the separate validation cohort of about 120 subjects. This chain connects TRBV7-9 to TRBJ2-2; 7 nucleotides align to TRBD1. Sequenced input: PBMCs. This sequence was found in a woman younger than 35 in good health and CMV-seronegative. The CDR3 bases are TGTGCCAGCAGCTTAGCGCCCGGGACAGAGGCGAACACCGGGGAGCTGTTTTTT. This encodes CASSLAPGTEANTGELFF. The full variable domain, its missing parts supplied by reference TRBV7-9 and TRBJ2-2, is DTGVSQNPRHKITKRGQNVTFRCDPISEHNRLYWYRQTLGQGPEFLTYFQNEAQLEKSRLLSDRFSAERPKGSFSTLEIQRTEQGDSAMYLCASSLAPGTEANTGELFFGEGSRLTVL.